Listed here are 21 T cell receptor beta chains from one sample, sequenced in a study of Ad26.COV2.S vaccination and SARS-CoV-2 variants. This table comes from immunoSEQ multiplex PCR, and its TCRdb copy is limited to in-frame clones, with some not included. The sample consists of roughly 350,000 clones, 80% to 90% of them appearing once. Treatment given: roughly 20 received Ad26.COV2.S at low or high dose, single or two shots; several received placebo; per-sample allocation not given. At day 63 after the first vaccine or placebo injection, samples were drawn. The starting material was peripheral blood, obtained in a trial of Ad26.COV2.S vaccine versus placebo. The receptors originated from a person aged 18 to 59 who received the Ad26.COV2.S COVID-19 vaccine or a placebo.

This sequence joins TRBV7-9 and TRBJ1-2, with D unclear. Germline CDR1 and CDR2: SEHNR and FQNEAQ (reference sequence). V was trimmed by 6 bases and J by 0 bases, leaving 11 bases between them. There are 14 residues in the CDR3. CDR3 residues: CASSVSGTNYGYTF. CDR3 nucleotide sequence: TGTGCCAGCAGTGTCTCGGGGACTAACTATGGCTACACCTTC.

The chain carries TRBV5-1 and TRBJ1-5; tentative D call: TRBD1 (5 bases). V was shortened by 2 bases and J by 4 bases, with 7 bases between the two germline ends. The germline V gene encodes CDR1 SGHRS and CDR2 YFSETQ. This CDR3 is built from 13 residues. In DNA form, the CDR3 reads TGCGCCAGCAGCTTTACAGGAAATCAGCCCCAGCATTTT. It encodes CASSFTGNQPQHF.

The rearrangement links TRBV5-8 to TRBJ1-6; no clear D gene. Germline CDR1 and CDR2: SGHTS and YDEGEE. Trimming shortened V by 4 bases and J by 7 bases, and 9 bases separated the two germline ends. This CDR3 has 13 amino acids. The CDR3 protein is CASSLRSNSPLHF. DNA for the CDR3: TGTGCCAGCAGCCTTAGGAGCAATTCACCCCTCCACTTT.

V and J are TRBV25-1 and TRBJ2-2; 8 nucleotides align to TRBD2. The CDR3 covers 16 residues. CDR1 and CDR2 from the germline V gene are MGHDK and SYGVNS. V was clipped by 4 bases and J by 2 bases; unmatched bases: 6. This CDR3 is CASSVGAGVNTGELFF. CDR3 nucleotides: TGTGCCAGCAGTGTAGGAGCGGGGGTAAACACCGGGGAGCTGTTTTTT.

The V and J genes are TRBV5-1 and TRBJ2-3, with 11 bases aligning to TRBD1. The CDR3 spans 16 residues. Germline CDR1 SGHRS, CDR2 YFSETQ. Unmatched junction bases numbered 7, after V lost 4 bases and J lost 3 bases. The chain's CDR3 is CASSLRTGGLTDTQYF. Here the CDR3 DNA reads TGCGCCAGCAGCCTAAGGACAGGGGGCCTTACAGATACGCAGTATTTT. Using reference TRBV5-1 and TRBJ2-3 for the parts outside the CDR3, the full variable domain is KAGVTQTPRYLIKTRGQQVTLSCSPISGHRSVSWYQQTPGQGLQFLFEYFSETQRNKGNFPGRFSGRQFSNSRSEMNVSTLELGDSALYLCASSLRTGGLTDTQYFGPGTRLTVL.

V and J are TRBV5-8 and TRBJ2-1; 10 bases fit TRBD2. The germline V gene has CDR1 SGHTS and CDR2 YDEGEE. The CDR3 is 15 residues long. V lost 3 bases and J lost 6; bases outside the gene matches: 6. Written as DNA, the CDR3 is TGTGCCAGCAGCTCCCTAGCGGGGGTTATCAATGAGCAGTTCTTC. It codes for CASSSLAGVINEQFF.

The V gene is TRBV4-3, the J gene TRBJ1-4; D remains ambiguous. V was clipped by 4 bases and J by 4 bases, with 10 bases between them. Germline lookup yields CDR1 LGHNA and CDR2 YSLEER. CDR3 length: 14 residues. This CDR3 is CASSRGWDNEKLFF. DNA of the CDR3: TGCGCCAGCAGCCGCGGGTGGGATAATGAAAAACTGTTTTTT.

The rearrangement links TRBV4-1 to TRBJ2-1; 10 positions agree with TRBD1. The junction had 5 bases not matched to a gene; V was cut back by 2 bases and J by 4 bases. The length of the CDR3 is 16 residues. Germline lookup yields CDR1 MGHRA and CDR2 YSYEKL. CDR3 protein: CASSQTPGQGYNEQFF. The CDR3 DNA is TGCGCCAGCAGCCAAACCCCGGGACAGGGGTACAATGAGCAGTTCTTC.

The rearrangement uses TRBV6-5 and TRBJ2-7; 8 nucleotides line up with TRBD1. The CDR3 totals 15 residues. Germline V gene data show CDR1 as MNHEY and CDR2 as SVGAGI. V gave up 4 bases and J gave up 3 bases; unmatched junction bases: 8. This CDR3 is CASSLGAGGNYEQYF. The CDR3 bases are TGTGCCAGCAGTTTGGGGGCAGGGGGCAACTACGAGCAGTACTTC.

The chain has TRBV4-1 and TRBJ2-1, with 14 bases matching TRBD2. Germline-derived CDR1 and CDR2 are MGHRA and YSYEKL. The V segment lost 5 bases and the J segment 6 bases; nucleotides outside the gene matches: 3. CDR3 length: 15 residues. CDR3 DNA sequence: TGCGCCAGCAGCGGGGGGACTAGCGGGGGCAATGAGCAGTTCTTC. It translates to CASSGGTSGGNEQFF.

The sample holds one count of this clone. The chain carries TRBV6-5 and TRBJ2-3; D gene unclear. Germline-derived CDR1 and CDR2 are MNHEY and SVGAGI. The CDR3 is made up of 11 amino acids. Trimming took 6 bases from V and 2 from J, leaving 3 bases between them. CDR3 loop: CASRFTDTQYF. DNA of the CDR3: TGTGCCAGCAGATTCACAGATACGCAGTATTTT.

The chain combines TRBV30 with TRBJ2-7; possible D gene TRBD1, 6 bases. V lost 0 bases and J 6 bases, leaving 15 bases between the germline ends. Per the germline V gene, CDR1 is GTSNPN and CDR2 is SVGIG (reference sequence). The CDR3 has 14 amino acids. The CDR3 region has the DNA TGTGCCTGGAGTGTACTTTGGGGGCCTGGCGAGCAGTACTTC. This sequence encodes CAWSVLWGPGEQYF.

The V and J genes are TRBV5-1 and TRBJ1-2; 8 positions agree with TRBD1. Trimming cost V 3 bases and J 7 bases; bases outside gene matches: 5. Germline V gene sequence: CDR1 SGHRS, CDR2 YFSETQ. CDR3 length equals 13 residues. The CDR3 loop is CASSSDDRGGYTF. In nucleotides, the CDR3 is TGCGCCAGCAGCTCTGATGACAGGGGTGGCTACACCTTC.

The chain uses TRBV7-9 and TRBJ1-5; a possible D gene is TRBD1 (5 bases). V was clipped by 1 base and J by 6 bases, with 10 bases between them. Per the germline V gene, CDR1 is SEHNR and CDR2 is FQNEAQ (reference sequence). The CDR3 contains 14 residues. The CDR3 loop reads CASSLEGAGQPQHF. The CDR3 region has the DNA TGTGCCAGCAGCTTAGAAGGGGCGGGTCAGCCCCAGCATTTT.

This chain connects TRBV5-4 to TRBJ2-1; 10 bases are a match to TRBD1. Germline-derived CDR1 and CDR2 are SGHNT and YYREEE (reference sequence). With 4 bases clipped from V and 10 bases from J, the junction kept 5 bases outside the gene matches. The CDR3 extends over 13 amino acids. The CDR3 region has the DNA TGTGCCAGCAGCAGTGGGACAGGGGCCGAGCAGTTCTTC. Translating it yields CASSSGTGAEQFF.

The rearrangement links TRBV4-1 to TRBJ1-2; D perhaps matches TRBD1 (5 bases). The V and J ends lost 6 bases and 7 bases respectively, with 18 bases between them. Germline V gene lookup returns CDR1 MGHRA and CDR2 YSYEKL. The CDR3 extends over 14 amino acids. The CDR3 DNA reads TGCGCCAGCAGTCTCGACCGGTCGGGGACTGGCTACACCTTC. This codes for CASSLDRSGTGYTF.

This sequence joins TRBV6-2 or TRBV6-3 and TRBJ1-2; unclear D gene. The V gene lost 4 bases and the J gene lost 6 bases, with 18 bases spanning the gap. The CDR3 totals 15 residues. Per germline, CDR1 MNHEY and CDR2 SVGEGT. The CDR3 sequence is CASSSKPSRLDGYTF. In DNA form, the CDR3 reads TGTGCCAGCAGTTCCAAGCCTTCTCGGTTGGATGGCTACACCTTC.

Of note for this clone: The sample has other DNA sequences that encode this CDR3 too. The chain is built from TRBV27 and TRBJ1-1; 7 bases line up with TRBD1. J gave up 6 bases and V 3 bases, and 1 base lay outside the gene matches. The CDR3 contains 12 residues. Looked up from germline, CDR1 is MNHEY and CDR2 is SMNVEV (reference sequence). The CDR3 sequence is CASSFTGAEAFF. The CDR3 DNA is TGTGCCAGCAGTTTCACAGGGGCTGAAGCTTTCTTT.

This clone was counted once. The V gene is TRBV6-2 or TRBV6-3, the J gene TRBJ2-3; D perhaps matches TRBD1 (6 bases). This CDR3 has 15 amino acids. The V end lost 2 bases, the J end lost 1 base, and 10 bases lay between the germline ends. The V gene's germline CDR1 is MNHEY and CDR2 SVGEGT. The CDR3 DNA follows: TGTGCCAGCAGTTACGGCAGGGGTGGCACAGATACGCAGTATTTT. Its protein product is CASSYGRGGTDTQYF.

This chain connects TRBV5-6 to TRBJ1-3, with D uncertain. Trimming removed 5 bases at V and 0 bases at J, with 6 bases between. This CDR3 is 13 amino acids long. Germline V gene sequence: CDR1 SGHDT, CDR2 YYEEEE. The CDR3 region is CASRHYSGNTIYF. For the CDR3, the DNA is TGTGCCAGCAGACACTACTCTGGAAACACCATATATTTT.

A note on this clone: The sample contains more than one DNA sequence encoding this CDR3. This sequence joins TRBV20-1 and TRBJ1-1; D gene uncertain. Germline CDR1 is DFQATT and CDR2 is SNEGSKA (reference sequence). V lost 3 bases and J 1 base, leaving 3 bases between the germline ends. The CDR3 sequence is 11 residues long. CDR3 sequence reads: CSARRNTEAFF. Written as DNA, the CDR3 is TGCAGTGCTAGGAGGAACACTGAAGCTTTCTTT.